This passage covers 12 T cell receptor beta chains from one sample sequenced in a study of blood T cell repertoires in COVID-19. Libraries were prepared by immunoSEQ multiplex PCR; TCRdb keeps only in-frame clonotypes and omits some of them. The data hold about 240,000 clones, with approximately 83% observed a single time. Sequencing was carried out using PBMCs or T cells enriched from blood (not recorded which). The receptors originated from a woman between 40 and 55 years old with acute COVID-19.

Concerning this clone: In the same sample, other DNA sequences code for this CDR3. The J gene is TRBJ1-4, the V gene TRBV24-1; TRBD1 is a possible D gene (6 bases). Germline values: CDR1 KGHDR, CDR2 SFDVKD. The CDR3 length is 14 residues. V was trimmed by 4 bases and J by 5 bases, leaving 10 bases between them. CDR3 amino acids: CATSDPGQNEKLFF. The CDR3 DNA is TGTGCCACCAGTGACCCCGGACAGAATGAAAAACTGTTTTTT.

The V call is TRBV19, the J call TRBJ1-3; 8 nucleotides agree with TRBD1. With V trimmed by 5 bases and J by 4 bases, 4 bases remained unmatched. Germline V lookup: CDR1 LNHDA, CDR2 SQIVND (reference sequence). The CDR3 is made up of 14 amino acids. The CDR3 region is CASSHRGYGNTIYF. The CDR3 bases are TGTGCCAGTAGTCACAGGGGGTACGGAAACACCATATATTTT.

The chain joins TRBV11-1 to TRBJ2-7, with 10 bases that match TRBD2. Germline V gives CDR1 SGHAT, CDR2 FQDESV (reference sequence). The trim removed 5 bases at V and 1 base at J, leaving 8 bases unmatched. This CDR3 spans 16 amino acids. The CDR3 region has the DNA TGTGCCAGCAGCCGACCGGGACTAGCGCCTTCCTACGAGCAGTACTTC. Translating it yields CASSRPGLAPSYEQYF.

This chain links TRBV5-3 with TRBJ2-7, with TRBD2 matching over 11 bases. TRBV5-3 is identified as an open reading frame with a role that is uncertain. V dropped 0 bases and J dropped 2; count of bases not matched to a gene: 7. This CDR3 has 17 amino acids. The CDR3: CARSLVSLAGGPYEQYF. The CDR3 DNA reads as TGTGCCAGAAGCTTGGTTTCGCTAGCGGGAGGTCCCTACGAGCAGTACTTC.

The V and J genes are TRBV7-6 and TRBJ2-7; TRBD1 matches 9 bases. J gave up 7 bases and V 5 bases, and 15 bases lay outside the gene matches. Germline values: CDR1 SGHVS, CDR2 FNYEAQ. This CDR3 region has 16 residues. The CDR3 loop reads CASSQLTGTGRGEQYF. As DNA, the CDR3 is TGTGCCAGCAGCCAGCTGACCGGGACAGGGCGTGGAGAGCAGTACTTC.

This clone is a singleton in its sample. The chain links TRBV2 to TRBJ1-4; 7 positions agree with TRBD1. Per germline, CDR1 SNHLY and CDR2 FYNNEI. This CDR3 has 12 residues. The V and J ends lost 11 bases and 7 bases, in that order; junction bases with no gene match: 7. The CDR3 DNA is TGTGCCGCGCGACAGGGTATTGAAAAACTGTTTTTT. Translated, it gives CAARQGIEKLFF.

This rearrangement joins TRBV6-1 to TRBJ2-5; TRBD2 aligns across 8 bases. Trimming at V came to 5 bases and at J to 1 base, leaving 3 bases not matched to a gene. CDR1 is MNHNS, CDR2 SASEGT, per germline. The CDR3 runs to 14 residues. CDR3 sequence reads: CASSFGGVQETQYF. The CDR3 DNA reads TGTGCCAGCAGTTTCGGGGGGGTCCAAGAGACCCAGTACTTC.

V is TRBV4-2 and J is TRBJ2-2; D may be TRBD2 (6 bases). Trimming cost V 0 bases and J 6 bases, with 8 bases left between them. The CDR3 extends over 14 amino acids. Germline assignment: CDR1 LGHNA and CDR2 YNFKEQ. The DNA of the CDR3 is TGTGCCAGCAGCCAAGAACGGGGGTCCGGGGAGCTGTTTTTT. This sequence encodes CASSQERGSGELFF.

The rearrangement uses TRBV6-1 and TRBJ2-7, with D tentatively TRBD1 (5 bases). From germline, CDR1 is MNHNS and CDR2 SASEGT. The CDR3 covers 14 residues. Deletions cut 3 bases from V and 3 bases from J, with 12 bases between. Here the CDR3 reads CASSEANRNYEQYF. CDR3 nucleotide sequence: TGTGCCAGCAGTGAGGCTAACAGGAACTACGAGCAGTACTTC.

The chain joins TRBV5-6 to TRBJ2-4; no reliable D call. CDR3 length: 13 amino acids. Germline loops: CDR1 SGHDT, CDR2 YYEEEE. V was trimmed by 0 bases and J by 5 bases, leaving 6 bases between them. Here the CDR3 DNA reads TGTGCCAGCAGCTTGGGGGCCGAAAACATTCAGTACTTC. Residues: CASSLGAENIQYF.

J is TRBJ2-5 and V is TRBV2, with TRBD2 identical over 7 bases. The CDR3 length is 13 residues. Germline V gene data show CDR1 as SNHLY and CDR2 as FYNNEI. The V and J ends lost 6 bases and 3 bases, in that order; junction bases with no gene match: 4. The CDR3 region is CASSPREEETQYF. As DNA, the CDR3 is TGTGCCAGCAGCCCCCGGGAGGAAGAGACCCAGTACTTC.

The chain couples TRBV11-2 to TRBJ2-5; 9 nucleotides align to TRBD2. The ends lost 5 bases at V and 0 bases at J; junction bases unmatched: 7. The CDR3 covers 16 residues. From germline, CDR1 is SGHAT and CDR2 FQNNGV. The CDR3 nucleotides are TGTGCCAGCAGCCCTGGGGCTAGCGGGAACCAAGAGACCCAGTACTTC. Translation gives CASSPGASGNQETQYF.